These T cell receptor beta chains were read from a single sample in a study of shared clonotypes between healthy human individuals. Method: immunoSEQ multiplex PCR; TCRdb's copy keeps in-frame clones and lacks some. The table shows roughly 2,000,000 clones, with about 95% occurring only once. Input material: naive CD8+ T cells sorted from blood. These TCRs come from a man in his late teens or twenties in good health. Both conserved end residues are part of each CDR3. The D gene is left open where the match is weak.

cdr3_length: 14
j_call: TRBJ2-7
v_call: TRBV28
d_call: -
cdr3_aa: CASISTGFSYEQYF
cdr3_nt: TGTGCCAGCATTTCAACGGGGTTCTCCTACGAGCAGTACTTC

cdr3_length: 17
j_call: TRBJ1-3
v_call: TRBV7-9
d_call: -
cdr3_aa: CASTFVQGLLSGNTIYF
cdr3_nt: TGTGCCAGCACCTTCGTACAAGGGCTTCTATCTGGAAACACCATATATTTT

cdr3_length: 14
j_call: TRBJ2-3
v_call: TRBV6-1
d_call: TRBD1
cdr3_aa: CASSGTGAEDTQYF
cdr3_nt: TGTGCCAGCAGCGGGACAGGGGCAGAAGATACGCAGTATTTT

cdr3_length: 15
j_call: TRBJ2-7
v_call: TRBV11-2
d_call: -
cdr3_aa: CASSFSSGFKYEQYF
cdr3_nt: TGTGCCAGCAGCTTCTCATCCGGTTTCAAATACGAGCAGTACTTC

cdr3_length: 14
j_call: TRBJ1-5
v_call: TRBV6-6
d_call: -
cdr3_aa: CASSYSPAGQPQHF
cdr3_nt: TGTGCCAGCAGTTACTCACCGGCGGGCCAGCCCCAGCATTTT

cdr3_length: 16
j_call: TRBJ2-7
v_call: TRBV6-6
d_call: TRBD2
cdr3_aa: CASSPPGLAVTYEQYF
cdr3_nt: TGTGCCAGCAGTCCGCCGGGACTAGCGGTTACCTACGAGCAGTACTTC

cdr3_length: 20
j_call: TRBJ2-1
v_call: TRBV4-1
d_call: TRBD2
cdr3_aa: CASSHGGELAGVLGSHEQFF
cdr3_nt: TGCGCCAGCAGCCACGGAGGGGAACTAGCGGGAGTACTTGGCTCACATGAGCAGTTCTTC

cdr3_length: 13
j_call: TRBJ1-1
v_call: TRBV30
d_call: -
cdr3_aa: CAWSQGGNTEAFF
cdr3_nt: TGTGCCTGGAGCCAGGGTGGGAACACTGAAGCTTTCTTT

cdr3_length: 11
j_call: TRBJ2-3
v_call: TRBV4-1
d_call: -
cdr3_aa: CASSHPDTQYF
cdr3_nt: TGCGCCAGCAGCCACCCAGATACGCAGTATTTT

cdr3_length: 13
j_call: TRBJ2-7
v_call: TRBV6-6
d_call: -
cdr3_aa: CASSTFRVYEQYF
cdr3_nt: TGTGCCAGCAGTACGTTCCGGGTTTACGAGCAGTACTTC